The 24 T cell receptor beta chains in this list originate from one sample, sequenced in a study of human T cells and chemical hapten exposure. TCRdb redid the calling of the RACE reads with MiXCR, one entry per CDR3 protein. The sample lists around 340,000 distinct CDR3 sequences; around 7% were seen once. The sample's time point: patch test 1, 2 weeks after DPC sensitization. Treatment denoted: therapeutic diphenylcyclopropenone sensitization with weekly scalp DPC. Sequencing used whole blood, obtained in connection with sensitization to the hapten diphenylcyclopropenone (DPC). These receptors came from a woman between 18 and 30 years old with alopecia areata. Some clones in this sample may be carry-over from other donors' samples.

This chain uses TRBV6-5 with TRBJ1-2, with TRBD1 matching over 9 bases. CDR3 length: 12 residues. CDR1 and CDR2 from the germline V gene are MNHEY and SVGAGI. V was pared by 6 bases and J by 10 bases, with 6 bases of the junction left unmatched. The CDR3 region is CASRRTGDDYTF. In DNA form, the CDR3 reads TGTGCCAGCAGACGGACAGGGGACGACTACACCTTC.

This clonotype was seen only a few times. V is TRBV20-1 and J is TRBJ1-5; D might be TRBD1 (5 bases). This CDR3 comprises 12 residues. The V end lost 5 bases, the J end lost 7 bases, and 12 bases lay between the germline ends. CDR1 DFQATT and CDR2 SNEGSKA come from the germline V gene (reference sequence). CDR3 sequence reads: CSAAGAQQPQHF. DNA for the CDR3: TGCAGTGCTGCCGGGGCTCAACAGCCCCAGCATTTT.

The chain recombines TRBV6-5 with TRBJ2-6; D is possibly TRBD2 (6 bases). Germline V gene lookup returns CDR1 MNHEY and CDR2 SVGAGI. V lost 2 bases, J lost 3 bases, and 8 bases lay in between. CDR3 size: 15 residues. This chain's CDR3 is CASSYGGDGANVLTF. The CDR3, as DNA: TGTGCCAGCAGTTACGGAGGGGATGGGGCCAACGTCCTGACTTTC.

This clonotype appeared many times. The CDR3 protein is CASSSTSGGVSDTQYF. CDR3 nucleotide sequence: TGTGCCAGCAGCTCCACTAGCGGGGGCGTGTCAGATACGCAGTATTTT. The chain links TRBV7-3 to TRBJ2-3; 11 bases fit TRBD2. CDR3 length: 16 amino acids. V shed 4 bases, J shed 4 bases, and the junction held 7 bases outside the gene matches. The V gene's germline CDR1 is SGHTA and CDR2 FQGTGA.

The chain combines TRBV6-4 with TRBJ2-3; 8 bases line up with TRBD2. Looked up from germline, CDR1 is MRHNA and CDR2 is SNTAGT. This CDR3 comprises 16 residues. V dropped 5 bases and J dropped 5; count of bases not matched to a gene: 12. The CDR3 nucleotides read TGTGCCAGCAGTCCCAGCGGGGGCTTTTATGGAGATACGCAGTATTTT. Translated, it gives CASSPSGGFYGDTQYF.

V is TRBV5-1 and J is TRBJ2-4; no clear D. CDR1 and CDR2 (germline): SGHRS, YFSETQ. V lost 4 bases and J lost 3, with 11 bases in between. The CDR3 extends over 14 amino acids. The DNA of the CDR3 is TGCGCCAGCAGCCGGGTCGGGTTCAAAAACATTCAGTACTTC. Translated, it gives CASSRVGFKNIQYF.

In its sample, this clonotype was seen a few times. The rearrangement uses TRBV11-2 and TRBJ1-3; TRBD1 matches at 7 bases. V was pared by 5 bases and J by 2 bases, with 9 bases of the junction left unmatched. There are 16 residues in the CDR3. The germline CDR1 and CDR2 sequences are SGHAT and FQNNGV. The CDR3 DNA is TGTGCCAGCAGCCTCGAGGGGACAGCGACTGGAAACACCATATATTTT. Its protein is CASSLEGTATGNTIYF.

The table lists this clonotype with many counts. The chain has TRBV28 and TRBJ1-5; D may be TRBD1 (5 bases). The CDR3 extends over 16 amino acids. With 6 bases removed from V and 1 base from J, the gap between germline ends came to 16 bases. The germline V gene has CDR1 MDHEN and CDR2 SYDVKM. This chain's CDR3 is CASSRPGTTSNQPQHF. The CDR3 DNA reads TGTGCCAGCAGCCGTCCCGGGACCACAAGCAATCAGCCCCAGCATTTT.

V is TRBV7-2 and J is TRBJ2-3; D is uncertain. Germline V CDR1 and CDR2: SGHTA, FQGNSA. Trimming removed 0 bases from V and 3 bases from J, with 7 bases in between. CDR3 length: 14 residues. The CDR3 spells CASSLAVRTDTQYF. Here the CDR3 DNA reads TGTGCCAGCAGCTTAGCGGTGCGAACAGATACGCAGTATTTT. The variable domain in full, with the rest retrieved from reference TRBV7-2 and TRBJ2-3, is GAGVSQSPSNKVTEKGKDVELRCDPISGHTALYWYRQSLGQGLEFLIYFQGNSAPDKSGLPSDRFSAERTGGSVSTLTIQRTQQEDSAVYLCASSLAVRTDTQYFGPGTRLTVL.

Note on this clonotype: A read error may be the cause here, since a much bigger clone is one base away. CDR3 DNA: TGTGCCAGCAGTTACCGGGACAACTCCTACGAGCAGTACTTC. It translates to CASSYRDNSYEQYF. The chain is built from TRBV6-2 or TRBV6-3 and TRBJ2-7; possible D gene TRBD1, 6 bases. This CDR3 comprises 14 residues. The germline CDR1 and CDR2 sequences are MNHEY and SVGEGT. V shed 2 bases and J shed 0 bases, with 8 bases lying between them.

The rearrangement links TRBV4-3 to TRBJ2-3; D may match TRBD1 or TRBD2 (5 bases each). V lost 4 bases and J 4 bases, leaving 9 bases between the germline ends. This CDR3 is 13 amino acids long. Per the germline V gene, CDR1 is LGHNA and CDR2 is YSLEER. CDR3 DNA sequence: TGCGCCAGCAGCCCAGGGAGAGCAGATACGCAGTATTTT. Encoded protein: CASSPGRADTQYF.

This clonotype was seen more than once but under ten times. V is TRBV6-1 and J is TRBJ1-2, with a possible D match to TRBD1 (6 bases). This CDR3 contains 13 residues. V lost 3 bases to trimming and J lost 2 bases, with 7 bases between them. Germline V gives CDR1 MNHNS, CDR2 SASEGT. This CDR3 is CASSDGTNYGYTF. For the CDR3, the DNA is TGTGCCAGCAGTGACGGGACAAACTATGGCTACACCTTC.

This clonotype has a handful of counts. The chain combines TRBV7-9 with TRBJ2-7; D is unresolved. This CDR3 comprises 14 residues. Looked up from germline, CDR1 is SEHNR and CDR2 is FQNEAQ (reference sequence). V shed 5 bases and J shed 3 bases, with 14 bases lying between them. CDR3 DNA: TGTGCCAGCAGCCTCCAGGAACAGTTCTACGAGCAGTACTTC. Translated: CASSLQEQFYEQYF.

There are a few counts of this clonotype. This sequence joins TRBV7-2 and TRBJ1-3; D remains ambiguous. With 7 bases removed from V and 0 bases from J, the gap between germline ends came to 13 bases. CDR3 size: 15 residues. The germline gives CDR1 SGHTA, CDR2 FQGNSA. Here the CDR3 reads CASTFQASSGNTIYF. In nucleotides, the CDR3 is TGTGCCAGCACCTTCCAGGCAAGCTCTGGAAACACCATATATTTT.

The chain is built from TRBV6-5 and TRBJ2-1, with 9 positions matching TRBD2. The V gene end was trimmed by 2 bases and the J gene end by 9 bases; junction bases not matched to a gene: 5. Germline V gene sequence: CDR1 MNHEY, CDR2 SVGAGI. This CDR3 has 14 residues. The CDR3 here is CASSYAGGMGEQFF. The CDR3 coding sequence is TGTGCCAGCAGTTACGCGGGGGGGATGGGTGAGCAGTTCTTC.

This chain connects TRBV27 to TRBJ2-7; TRBD2 is a possible D gene (5 bases). Trimming left V 2 bases short and J 2 bases short, with 10 bases between. The CDR3 has 14 amino acids. Germline CDR1 MNHEY, CDR2 SMNVEV (reference sequence). The CDR3 nucleotides read TGTGCCAGCAGTTTAAGGTTCGGGGCCTACGAGCAGTACTTC. Protein: CASSLRFGAYEQYF.

This chain links TRBV7-2 with TRBJ2-1, with 7 bases identical to TRBD2. V lost 2 bases to trimming and J lost 3 bases; unmatched junction nucleotides: 7. In germline, CDR1 is SGHTA, CDR2 FQGNSA. This CDR3 has 16 amino acids. The CDR3 reads CASSLSSGDLYNEQFF. CDR3 nucleotide sequence: TGTGCCAGCAGCTTATCCAGCGGGGACCTCTACAATGAGCAGTTCTTC.

This clonotype was counted at least ten times. V gene TRBV6-1 combines with J gene TRBJ2-3; D not certain. Germline lookup yields CDR1 MNHNS and CDR2 SASEGT. The CDR3 has 11 amino acids. V dropped 4 bases and J dropped 7 bases, with 6 bases sitting between them. CDR3 amino acids: CASSVQYTQYF. The DNA of the CDR3 is TGTGCCAGCAGTGTGCAATATACGCAGTATTTT.

This clonotype was picked up a small number of times. The rearrangement uses TRBV5-1 and TRBJ2-7, with D tentatively TRBD1 or TRBD2 (5 bases each). Trimming took off 2 bases at V and 5 bases at J, with 14 bases between the two ends. Germline lookup yields CDR1 SGHRS and CDR2 YFSETQ. CDR3 size: 14 residues. CDR3 sequence reads: CASSFTGTPHEQYF. CDR3 in DNA: TGCGCCAGCAGCTTTACCGGGACCCCCCACGAGCAGTACTTC.

Only a few counts were recorded for this clonotype. J is TRBJ1-4 and V is TRBV7-2; perhaps TRBD1 as D (6 bases). Per germline, CDR1 SGHTA and CDR2 FQGNSA. This CDR3 has 16 amino acids. V was trimmed by 1 base and J by 10 bases, leaving 19 bases between them. The CDR3 region is CASSLGKYPPQGKLFF. CDR3 sequence (DNA): TGTGCCAGCAGCTTAGGAAAGTACCCCCCACAGGGAAAACTGTTTTTT.

This clonotype was counted ten times or more. The chain carries TRBV20-1 and TRBJ2-3; possibly TRBD1 or TRBD2 for D (6 bases each). Trimming cost V 0 bases and J 1 base, with 14 bases left between them. The CDR3 sequence is 16 residues long. Germline V gene lookup returns CDR1 DFQATT and CDR2 SNEGSKA (reference sequence). DNA for the CDR3: TGCAGTGCTAGAGATAGTTCGGGGGCGGGCACAGATACGCAGTATTTT. Translating it yields CSARDSSGAGTDTQYF.

The chain uses TRBV5-1 and TRBJ1-1; D not certain. Germline CDR1 SGHRS, CDR2 YFSETQ. The CDR3 is 15 amino acids. V lost 1 base to trimming and J lost 0 bases, with 10 bases between them. This CDR3 reads CASSLNIGVNTEAFF. The CDR3 coding sequence is TGCGCCAGCAGCTTGAATATTGGGGTGAACACTGAAGCTTTCTTT.

Details on this clonotype: A much more abundant neighbour one base away suggests this may be a read error. V is TRBV28 and J is TRBJ1-2, with 7 bases matching TRBD1. J lost 4 bases, V lost 2 bases, and 4 bases had no gene match. This CDR3 has 14 residues. Per the germline V gene, CDR1 is MDHEN and CDR2 is SYDVKM. The CDR3 region is CASSLEGATYGYTF. The CDR3 DNA reads TGTGCCAGCAGTTTAGAGGGGGCGACCTATGGCTACACCTTC.

The table lists this clonotype with many counts. The chain recombines TRBV10-3 with TRBJ2-7, with no clear D. The V gene's germline CDR1 is ENHRY and CDR2 SYGVKD. The CDR3 covers 14 residues. The V end was cut by 0 bases, the J end by 1 base, with 7 bases between. The CDR3 bases are TGTGCCATCAGTGAGTCGGGGAAATCCTACGAGCAGTACTTC. Amino acids: CAISESGKSYEQYF.